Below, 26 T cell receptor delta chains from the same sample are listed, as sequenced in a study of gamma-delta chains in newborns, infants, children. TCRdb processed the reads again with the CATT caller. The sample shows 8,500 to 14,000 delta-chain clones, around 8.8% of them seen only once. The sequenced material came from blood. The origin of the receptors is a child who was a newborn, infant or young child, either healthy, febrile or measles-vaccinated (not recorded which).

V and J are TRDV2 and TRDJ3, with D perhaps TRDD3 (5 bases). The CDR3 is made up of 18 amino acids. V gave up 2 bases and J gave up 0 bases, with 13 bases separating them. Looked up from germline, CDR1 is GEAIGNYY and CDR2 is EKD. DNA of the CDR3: TGTGCCTGTGACAACGTACTGGTGAGCTCCTGGGACACCCGACAGATGTTTTTC. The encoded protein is CACDNVLVSSWDTRQMFF.

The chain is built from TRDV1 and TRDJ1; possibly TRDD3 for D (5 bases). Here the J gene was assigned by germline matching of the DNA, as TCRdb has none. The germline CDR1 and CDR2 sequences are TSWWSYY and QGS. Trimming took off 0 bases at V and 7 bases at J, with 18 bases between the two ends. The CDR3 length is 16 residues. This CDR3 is CALGELRVPGGGKLIF. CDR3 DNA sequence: TGTGCTCTTGGGGAACTTCGCGTACCCGGGGGTGGTAAACTCATCTTT.

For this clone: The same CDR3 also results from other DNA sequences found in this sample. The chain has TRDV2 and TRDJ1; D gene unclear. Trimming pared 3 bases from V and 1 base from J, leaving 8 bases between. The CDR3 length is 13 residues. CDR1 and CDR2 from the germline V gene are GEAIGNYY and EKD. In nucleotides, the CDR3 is TGTGCCTGTGACCCCTTGGGCACCGATAAACTCATCTTT. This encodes CACDPLGTDKLIF.

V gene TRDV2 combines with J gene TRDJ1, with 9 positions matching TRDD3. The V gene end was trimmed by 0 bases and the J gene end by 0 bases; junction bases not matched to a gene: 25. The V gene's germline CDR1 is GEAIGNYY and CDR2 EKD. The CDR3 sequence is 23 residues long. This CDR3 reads CACDTVGGAAQAGGDTYTDKLIF. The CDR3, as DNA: TGTGCCTGTGACACCGTCGGAGGTGCAGCCCAAGCAGGGGGGGATACATACACCGATAAACTCATCTTT.

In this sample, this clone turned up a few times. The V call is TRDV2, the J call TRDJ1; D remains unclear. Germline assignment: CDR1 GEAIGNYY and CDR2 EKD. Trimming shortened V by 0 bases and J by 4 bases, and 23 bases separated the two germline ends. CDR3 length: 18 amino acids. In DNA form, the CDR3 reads TGTGCCTGTGACACCGTTGGTACTGCGACTGAAAGGATCGATAAACTCATCTTT. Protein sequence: CACDTVGTATERIDKLIF.

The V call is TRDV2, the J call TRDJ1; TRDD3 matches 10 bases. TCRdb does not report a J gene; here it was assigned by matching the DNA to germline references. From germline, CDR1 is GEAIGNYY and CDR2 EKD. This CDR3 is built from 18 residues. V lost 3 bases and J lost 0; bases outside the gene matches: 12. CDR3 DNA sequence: TGTGCCTGTGACCCGGCAGGGACGGGGGATACGTACACCGATAAACTCATCTTT. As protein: CACDPAGTGDTYTDKLIF.

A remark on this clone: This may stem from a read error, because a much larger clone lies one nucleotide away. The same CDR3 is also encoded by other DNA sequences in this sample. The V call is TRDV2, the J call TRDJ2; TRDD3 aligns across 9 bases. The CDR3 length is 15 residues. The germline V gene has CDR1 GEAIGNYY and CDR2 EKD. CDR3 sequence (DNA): TGTGCCTGCGACATACTGGGGGATTTGACAGCACAACTCTTCTTT. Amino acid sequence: CACDILGDLTAQLFF.

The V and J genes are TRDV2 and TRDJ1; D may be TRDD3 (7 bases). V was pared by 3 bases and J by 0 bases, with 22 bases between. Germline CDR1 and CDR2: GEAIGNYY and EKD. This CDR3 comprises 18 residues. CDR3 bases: TGTGCCTGTGACCGAATTCCTTCCCGACTGGGGAACACCGATAAACTCATCTTT. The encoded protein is CACDRIPSRLGNTDKLIF.

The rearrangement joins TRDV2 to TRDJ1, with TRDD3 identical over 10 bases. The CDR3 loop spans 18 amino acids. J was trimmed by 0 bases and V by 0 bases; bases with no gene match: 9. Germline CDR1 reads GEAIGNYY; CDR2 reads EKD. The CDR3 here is CACDTLLPTGGYTDKLIF. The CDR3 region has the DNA TGTGCCTGTGACACCCTCCTTCCGACTGGGGGATACACCGATAAACTCATCTTT.

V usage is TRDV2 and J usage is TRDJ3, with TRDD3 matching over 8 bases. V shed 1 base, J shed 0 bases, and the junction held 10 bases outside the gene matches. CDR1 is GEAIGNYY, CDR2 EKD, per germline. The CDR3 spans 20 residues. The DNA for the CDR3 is TGTGCCTGTGACACAGTGTTGGGGGATGGCAGCTCCTGGGACACCCGACAGATGTTTTTC. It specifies CACDTVLGDGSSWDTRQMFF.

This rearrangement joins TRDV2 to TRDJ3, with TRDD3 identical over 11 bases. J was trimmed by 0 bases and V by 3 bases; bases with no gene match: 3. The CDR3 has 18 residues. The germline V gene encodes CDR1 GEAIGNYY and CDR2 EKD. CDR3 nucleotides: TGTGCCTGTGACGCTACTGGGGGATACTCCTGGGACACCCGACAGATGTTTTTC. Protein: CACDATGGYSWDTRQMFF.

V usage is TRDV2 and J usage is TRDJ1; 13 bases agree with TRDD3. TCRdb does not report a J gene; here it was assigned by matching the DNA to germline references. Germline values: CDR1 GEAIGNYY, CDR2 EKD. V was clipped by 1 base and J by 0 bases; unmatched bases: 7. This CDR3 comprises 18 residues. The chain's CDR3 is CACDTVLGDTAHTDKLIF. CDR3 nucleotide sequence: TGTGCCTGTGACACTGTACTGGGGGATACGGCGCACACCGATAAACTCATCTTT.

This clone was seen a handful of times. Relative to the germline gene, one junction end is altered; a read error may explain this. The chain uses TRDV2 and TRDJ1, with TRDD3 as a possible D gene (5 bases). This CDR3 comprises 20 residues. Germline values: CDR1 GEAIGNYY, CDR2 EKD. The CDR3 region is CACGTVRHRGIPTITDKLIF. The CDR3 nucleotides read TGTGCCTGTGGCACCGTCCGCCATCGTGGGATTCCAACAATCACCGATAAACTCATCTTT.

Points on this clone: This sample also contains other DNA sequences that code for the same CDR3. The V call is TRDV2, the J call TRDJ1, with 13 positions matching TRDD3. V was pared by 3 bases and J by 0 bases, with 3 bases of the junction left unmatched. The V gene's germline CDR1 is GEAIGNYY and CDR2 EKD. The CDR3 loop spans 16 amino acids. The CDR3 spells CACDVLGDTYTDKLIF. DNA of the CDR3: TGTGCCTGTGACGTACTGGGGGATACGTACACCGATAAACTCATCTTT.

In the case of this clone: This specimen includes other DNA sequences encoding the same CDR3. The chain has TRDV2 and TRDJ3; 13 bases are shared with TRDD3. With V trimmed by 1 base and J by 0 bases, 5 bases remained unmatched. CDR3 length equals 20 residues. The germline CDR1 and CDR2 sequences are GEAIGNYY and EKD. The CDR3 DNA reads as TGTGCCTGTGACACTATACTGGGGGATACGAGCTCCTGGGACACCCGACAGATGTTTTTC. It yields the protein CACDTILGDTSSWDTRQMFF.

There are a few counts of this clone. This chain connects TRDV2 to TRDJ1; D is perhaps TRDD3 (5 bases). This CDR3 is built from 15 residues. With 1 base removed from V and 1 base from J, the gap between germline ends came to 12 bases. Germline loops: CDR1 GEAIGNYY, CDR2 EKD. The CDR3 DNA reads TGTGCCTGTGACACATTACTGGCCCCCACCGATAAACTCATCTTT. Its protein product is CACDTLLAPTDKLIF.

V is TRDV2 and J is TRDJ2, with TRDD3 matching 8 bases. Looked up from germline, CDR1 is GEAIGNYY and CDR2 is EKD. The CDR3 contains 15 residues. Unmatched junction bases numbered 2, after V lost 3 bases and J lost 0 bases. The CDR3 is CACDVLGALTAQLFF. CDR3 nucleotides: TGTGCCTGTGACGTACTGGGGGCTTTGACAGCACAACTCTTCTTT.

The chain's CDR3 is CACDTLDPGGYLSTDKLIF. For the CDR3, the DNA is TGTGCCTGTGACACCCTGGACCCTGGAGGATACTTGTCCACCGATAAACTCATCTTT. J is TRDJ1 and V is TRDV2; D is possibly TRDD3 (6 bases). The germline CDR1 and CDR2 sequences are GEAIGNYY and EKD. Trimming took 0 bases from V and 1 from J, leaving 23 bases between them. The CDR3 length is 19 residues.

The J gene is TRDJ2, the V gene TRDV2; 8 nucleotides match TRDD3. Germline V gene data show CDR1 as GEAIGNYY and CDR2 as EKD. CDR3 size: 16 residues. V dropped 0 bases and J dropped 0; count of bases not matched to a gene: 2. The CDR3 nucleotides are TGTGCCTGTGACACCCTGGGGGACCCTTTGACAGCACAACTCTTCTTT. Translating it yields CACDTLGDPLTAQLFF.

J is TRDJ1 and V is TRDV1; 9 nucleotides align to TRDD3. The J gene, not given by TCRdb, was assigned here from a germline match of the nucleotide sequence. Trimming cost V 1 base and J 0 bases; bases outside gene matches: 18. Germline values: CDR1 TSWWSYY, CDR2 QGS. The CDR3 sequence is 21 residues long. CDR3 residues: CALGEPPYPTWAGGYTDKLIF. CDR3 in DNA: TGTGCTCTTGGGGAACCACCCTATCCTACGTGGGCTGGGGGATACACCGATAAACTCATCTTT.

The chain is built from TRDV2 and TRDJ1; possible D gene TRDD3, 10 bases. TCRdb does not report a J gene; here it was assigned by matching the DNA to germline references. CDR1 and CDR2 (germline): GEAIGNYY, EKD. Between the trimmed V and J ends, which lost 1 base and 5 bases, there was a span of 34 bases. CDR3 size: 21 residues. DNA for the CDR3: TGTGCCTGTGACACGGCCTTCCTACGTGAAGGGGGATACGCGGCCATTGATAAACTCATCTTT. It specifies CACDTAFLREGGYAAIDKLIF.

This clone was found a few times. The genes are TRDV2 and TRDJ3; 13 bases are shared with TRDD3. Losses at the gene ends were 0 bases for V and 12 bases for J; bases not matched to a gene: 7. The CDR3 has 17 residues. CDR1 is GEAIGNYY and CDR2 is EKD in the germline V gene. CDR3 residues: CACDTVLGDTKSRQMFF. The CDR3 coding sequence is TGTGCCTGTGACACCGTACTGGGGGATACGAAGAGCCGACAGATGTTTTTC.

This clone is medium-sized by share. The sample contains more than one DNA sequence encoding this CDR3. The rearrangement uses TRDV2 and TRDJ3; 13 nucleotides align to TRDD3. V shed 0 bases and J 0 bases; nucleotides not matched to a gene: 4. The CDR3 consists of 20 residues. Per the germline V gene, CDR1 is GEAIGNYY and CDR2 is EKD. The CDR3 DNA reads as TGTGCCTGTGACACCGTACTGGGGGATACGAGCTCCTGGGACACCCGACAGATGTTTTTC. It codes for CACDTVLGDTSSWDTRQMFF.

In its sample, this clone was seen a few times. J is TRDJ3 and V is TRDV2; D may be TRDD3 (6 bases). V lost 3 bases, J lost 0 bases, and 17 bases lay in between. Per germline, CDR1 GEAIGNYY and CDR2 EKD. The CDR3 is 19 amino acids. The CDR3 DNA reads TGTGCCTGTGACTCCGCCTCTCAACTGGGCTCCTGGGACACCCGACAGATGTTTTTC. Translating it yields CACDSASQLGSWDTRQMFF.

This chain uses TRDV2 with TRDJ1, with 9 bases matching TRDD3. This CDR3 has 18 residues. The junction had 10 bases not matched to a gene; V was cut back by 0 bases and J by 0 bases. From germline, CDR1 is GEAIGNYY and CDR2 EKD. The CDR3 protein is CACDTVLGDNTDTDKLIF. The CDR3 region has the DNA TGTGCCTGTGACACCGTTTTGGGGGATAATACCGACACCGATAAACTCATCTTT.

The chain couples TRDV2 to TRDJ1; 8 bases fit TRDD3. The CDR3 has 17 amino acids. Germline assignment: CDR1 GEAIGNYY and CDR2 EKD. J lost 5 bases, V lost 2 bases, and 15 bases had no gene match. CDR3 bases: TGTGCCTGTGACAACTTACTGGGGGCCCCGGGCCCAGATAAACTCATCTTT. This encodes CACDNLLGAPGPDKLIF.